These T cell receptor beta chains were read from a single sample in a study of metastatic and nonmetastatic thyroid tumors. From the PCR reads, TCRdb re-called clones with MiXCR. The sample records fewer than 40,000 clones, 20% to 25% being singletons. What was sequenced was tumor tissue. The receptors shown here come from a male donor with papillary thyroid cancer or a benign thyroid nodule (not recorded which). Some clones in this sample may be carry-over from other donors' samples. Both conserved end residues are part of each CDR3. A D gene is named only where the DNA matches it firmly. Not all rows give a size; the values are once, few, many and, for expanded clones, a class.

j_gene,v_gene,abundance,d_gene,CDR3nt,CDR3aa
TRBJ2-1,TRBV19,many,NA,TGTGCCAGTACCTCCAGCCAGGGCGATGAGCAGTTCTTC,CASTSSQGDEQFF
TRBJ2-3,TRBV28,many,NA,TGTGCCAGCAGTTTCACTCAGTCAGATACGCAGTATTTT,CASSFTQSDTQYF
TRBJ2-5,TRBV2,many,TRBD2,TGTGCCAGCAGTTATTTTCCGGGGGGTGGGACCCAGTACTTC,CASSYFPGGGTQYF
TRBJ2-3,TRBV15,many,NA,TGTGTCACCAGCAGAGATAAGGATAGCACAGATACGCAGTATTTT,CVTSRDKDSTDTQYF
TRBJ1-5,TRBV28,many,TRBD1,TGTGCCAGCAGTTCCGCGGGACAGAACAATCAGCCCCAGCATTTT,CASSSAGQNNQPQHF
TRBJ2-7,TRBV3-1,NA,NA,TGTGCCAGCAGCCAAGGGGGGCGGACGCAGACCTACGAGCAGTACTTC,CASSQGGRTQTYEQYF
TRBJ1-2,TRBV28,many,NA,TGTGCCAGTACAACAGGGAATAACTATGGCTACACCTTC,CASTTGNNYGYTF
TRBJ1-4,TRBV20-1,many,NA,TGCAGTGCTAGTGGGGCAACTAATGAAAAACTGTTTTTT,CSASGATNEKLFF
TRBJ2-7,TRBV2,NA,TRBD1,TGTGCCAGCAGTGGCAGGGACAGGGCCCCCTACAAGCAGTACTTC,CASSGRDRAPYKQYF
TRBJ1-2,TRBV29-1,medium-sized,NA,TGCAGCGACCTCGATCAGGCTAACTATGGCTACACCTTC,CSDLDQANYGYTF
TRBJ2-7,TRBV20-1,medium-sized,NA,TGCAGTGCTGTGACTAGTACCAGCCACGAGCAGTACTTC,CSAVTSTSHEQYF
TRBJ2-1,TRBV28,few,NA,TGTGCCAGCAGTTTGATTCCAGGCAGGACAAATGAGCAGTTCTTC,CASSLIPGRTNEQFF
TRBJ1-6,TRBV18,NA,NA,TGTGCCAGCTCACCCACACGGGATTCACCCCTCCACTTT,CASSPTRDSPLHF
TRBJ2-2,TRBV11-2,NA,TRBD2,TGTGCCAGCAGTGGTAGGCTAGCGGGATGTAACACCGGGGAGCTGTTTTTT,CASSGRLAGCNTGELFF
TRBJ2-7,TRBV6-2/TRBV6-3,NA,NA,TGTGCCAGCAGTGACTACGAGCAGTACTTC,CASSDYEQYF
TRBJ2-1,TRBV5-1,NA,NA,TGCGCCAGCAGCTTAGACGGGAGAGCCAATGAGCAGTTCTTC,CASSLDGRANEQFF
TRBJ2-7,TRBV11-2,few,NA,TGTGCCACCACGGCGGGACCGGGTGGGTACGAGCAGTACTTC,CATTAGPGGYEQYF
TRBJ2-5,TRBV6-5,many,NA,TGTGCCAGCAGTTACGGGGCTGGCCAAGAGACCCAGTACTTC,CASSYGAGQETQYF
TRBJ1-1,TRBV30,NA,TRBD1,TGTGCCTGGAGTGTACGGACAGGGGGCTTTCGGATGAACACTGAAGCTTTCTTT,CAWSVRTGGFRMNTEAFF
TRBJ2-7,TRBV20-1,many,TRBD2,TGCAGTGCTTCCCCATTAGCGGGAGGGCCCTACGAGCAGTACTTC,CSASPLAGGPYEQYF
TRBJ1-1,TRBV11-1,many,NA,TGTGCCAGCAGCAAATCCAACAGCTACAACACTGAAGCTTTCTTT,CASSKSNSYNTEAFF
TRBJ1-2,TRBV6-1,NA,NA,TGTGCCAGCAGTGTTCAGGGAACAAGCTATGGCTACACCTTC,CASSVQGTSYGYTF
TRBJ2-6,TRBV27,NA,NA,TGTGCCAGCAGTTCTATCATCAATGGGGCCAACGTCCTGACTTTC,CASSSIINGANVLTF
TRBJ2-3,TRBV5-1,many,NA,TGCGCCAGCAGAGGGGGGTTCGATACGCAGTATTTT,CASRGGFDTQYF
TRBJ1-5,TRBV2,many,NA,TGTGCCAGCAGTAATAGGGAAGGATGGGGTTATAGCAATCAGCCCCAGCATTTT,CASSNREGWGYSNQPQHF
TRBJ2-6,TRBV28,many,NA,TGTGCCAGCACTACAGGGTCTGGGGCCAACGTCCTGACTTTC,CASTTGSGANVLTF
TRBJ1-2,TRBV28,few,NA,TGTGCCAGCAGTGGGGGAAGGGAATATGGCTACACATTC,CASSGGREYGYTF
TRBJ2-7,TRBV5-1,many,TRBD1,TGCGCCAGCAGTAACCCGGGACAGAACTACGAGCAGTACTTC,CASSNPGQNYEQYF